This T cell receptor beta chain was sequenced in a study of CD8+ T cells in alopecia areata. Study-level points and caveats: Researchers report lesional scalp, most notably alopecia totalis/universalis, outstripped normal scalp in clonality. There were many expanded lesional clones persisting in scalp and blood during tofacitinib. One nonresponder makes the tie between baseline CD8+ expansion and response uncertain. Sequenced scalp T cells also include alphabeta T cells resident in normal skin.

Reverse transcription of extracted RNA yielded cDNA, which provided the sequencing template. Here immunoSEQ multiplex PCR was the method, and the copy in TCRdb shows in-frame clones only, minus some. The data show some 110,000 clones, with 50% to 75% seen just once and approximately 29% held by the top ten. Germline V CDR1 and CDR2: GTSNPN, SVGIG (reference sequence). CDR3 length: 12 amino acids. As concerns this clone: Antigen: not known. Relative to the germline gene, one junction end is altered; a read error may explain this.

The treatment was: oral pan-JAK inhibitor, 5-10 mg twice daily. The input for sequencing was CD8+ T cells sorted from blood, taken at week 4, from a patient treated with tofacitinib. The sequence was obtained from a human donor with alopecia areata. The V gene is TRBV30, the J gene TRBJ1-1; possible D gene TRBD1, 6 bases. CDR3 DNA: TGTGCCTGTTGGGGGGGCTCCAAGGAAGGTTTCTTT. It encodes CACWGGSKEGFF. The whole variable domain, filled in from reference TRBV30 and TRBJ1-1, reads SQTIHQWPATLVQPVGSPLSLECTVEGTSNPNLYWYRQAAGRGLQLLFYSVGIGQISSEVPQNLSASRPQDRQFILSSKKLLLSDSGFYLCACWGGSKEGFFGQGTRLTVV.